The T cell receptor beta chain under discussion was sequenced for a study of blood T cell repertoires in COVID-19. The wider study: The samples span acute and convalescent COVID-19 from the United States, Italy and Spain.

Germline V CDR1 and CDR2: MNHEY, SVGAGI. V was shortened by 5 bases and J by 0 bases, with 10 bases between the two germline ends. The length of the CDR3 is 14 residues. Profiling relied on immunoSEQ multiplex PCR, and the TCRdb table lists in-frame clones only, not all of them. The sample comprises over 15,000 clones, roughly nine tenths of which are singletons, and less than 15% rests with the top ten. This chain joins TRBV6-5 and TRBJ1-1; perhaps TRBD1 as D (5 bases). Sequencing input: peripheral blood. The clonotype comes from a man aged 55 to 70 with active COVID-19. This chain's CDR3 is CASSPDRLNTEAFF. DNA for the CDR3: TGTGCCAGCAGTCCAGACAGACTGAACACTGAAGCTTTCTTT.